This paragraph reports one TCR beta chain. Its antigen remains unknown. The data derive from a study of PD-L1 blockade in urothelial cancer. Study overall: Prior chemotherapy in patients spanned 0 to 3 regimens.

Overall study results and limits: Patients with below-median pretreatment blood clonality survived longer.

V shed 1 base and J shed 3 bases, with 10 bases lying between them. Per the germline V gene, CDR1 is SGHNT and CDR2 is YENEEA. The CDR3 sequence is 14 residues long. Only in-frame clones appear in the TCRdb table, and some are missing; sequencing was by immunoSEQ multiplex PCR. The data contain about 91,000 clones, 70% to 90% of them singletons. Sample time point: peripheral blood 6 weeks after treatment start. Between 1 and 8 samples per patient were obtained, pretreatment and on-treatment. V usage is TRBV11-3 and J usage is TRBJ2-7, with D perhaps TRBD2 (6 bases). The clonotype was recovered from a man in his 70s with urothelial cancer. Sequenced here: PBMCs, sampled around atezolizumab (anti-PD-L1) treatment. The CDR3 loop is CASSLGGGRYEQYF. For the CDR3, the DNA is TGTGCCAGCAGCTTAGGGGGAGGACGCTACGAGCAGTACTTC.